This T cell receptor (beta chain) was captured by sequencing in a study of blood T cell repertoires in COVID-19. Germline trimming cut 5 bases from V and 6 bases from J; bases unmatched to any gene: 1. The CDR3 is 13 residues long. Looked up from germline, CDR1 is MNHEY and CDR2 is SVGAGI. Per the original methods: Estimation of nucleated cell counts relied on the amplification of reference gene primers. The table came from immunoSEQ multiplex PCR; TCRdb's copy has only in-frame clones and leaves some out. Clone size and V and J calls were adopted from that table, with D and trimming inferred from the DNA. The sample yields hundreds of thousands of clones, 84% seen once.

Sample: peripheral blood. The chain is built from TRBV6-5 and TRBJ1-4; 9 nucleotides agree with TRBD1. The TCR was taken from a human donor in a cohort sampled during active COVID-19. This chain's CDR3 is CASSRTGDEKLFF. The CDR3 DNA sequence: TGTGCCAGCAGTCGGACAGGGGATGAAAAACTGTTTTTT.